Below are 6 T cell receptor beta chains sequenced from a single sample in a study of Graves' ophthalmopathy and Graves' hyperthyroidism. Amplifying from RNA transcripts, the study obtained TCR beta CDR3 regions. The first-round RT-PCR employed HTBI primers together with the Qiagen OneStep RT-PCR kit. A multiplex PCR was then performed as the second round. TCRdb recomputed calls from the multiplex PCR reads with MiXCR, one row per CDR3 protein. This sample yields about 700,000 distinct CDR3 sequences, of which just over 40% are seen a single time; 3.3% belongs to the top ten. Specimen: peripheral blood. Receptors were obtained from an adult man with Graves' ophthalmopathy.

The chain has TRBV5-6 and TRBJ1-3, with D possibly being TRBD1 (5 bases). CDR3 length: 16 amino acids. V was clipped by 1 base and J by 0 bases, with 11 bases between them. CDR1 is SGHDT, CDR2 YYEEEE, per germline. This CDR3 reads CASSLWGRYSGNTIYF. CDR3 bases: TGTGCCAGCAGCTTGTGGGGCCGCTACTCTGGAAACACCATATATTTT.

The sample holds many counts of this clonotype. The chain carries TRBV2 and TRBJ2-7; no definite D call. The CDR3 is 13 residues long. Trimming cost V 1 base and J 6 bases, with 10 bases left between them. Germline V gives CDR1 SNHLY, CDR2 FYNNEI. CDR3 sequence: CASSEGTPFEQYF. DNA for the CDR3: TGTGCCAGCAGTGAAGGAACCCCCTTCGAGCAGTACTTC.

This clonotype was seen at least ten times. The V gene is TRBV4-2, the J gene TRBJ1-2, with TRBD1 as a possible D gene (5 bases). Germline CDR1 and CDR2: LGHNA and YNFKEQ. The CDR3 sequence is 14 residues long. V lost 1 base to trimming and J lost 2 bases, with 8 bases between them. CDR3 coding DNA: TGTGCCAGCAGCCAAGGTCGACAGAACTATGGCTACACCTTC. This codes for CASSQGRQNYGYTF.

This clonotype was observed once. At one end the junction does not follow the germline gene, possibly because of a read error. The chain joins TRBV10-3 to TRBJ2-7; D unresolved. This CDR3 region has 14 residues. Per the germline V gene, CDR1 is ENHRY and CDR2 is SYGVKD. In nucleotides, the CDR3 is TGTGCCACCAGTGATCGGGCCGGCGGACGAGAGCAGTACTTC. Protein product: CATSDRAGGREQYF.

The chain carries TRBV7-8 and TRBJ1-5; D gene uncertain. This CDR3 contains 17 residues. Germline loops: CDR1 SGHVS, CDR2 FQNEAQ. Trimming removed 2 bases from V and 0 bases from J, with 14 bases in between. The CDR3 protein is CASSLSGLYYSNQPQHF. The CDR3 DNA reads as TGTGCCAGCAGCTTATCAGGCCTCTATTATAGCAATCAGCCCCAGCATTTT. Filled out from reference TRBV7-8 and TRBJ1-5, the complete variable domain reads GAGVSQSPRYKVAKRGQDVALRCDPISGHVSLFWYQQALGQGPEFLTYFQNEAQLDKSGLPSDRFFAERPEGSVSTLKIQRTQQEDSAVYLCASSLSGLYYSNQPQHFGDGTRLSIL.

For this clonotype: A junction boundary mismatches the germline segment, possibly from a read error. The CDR3 region is CVSSVYGTSFQETQYF. In nucleotides, the CDR3 is TGTGTCAGCAGCGTATACGGGACTAGCTTCCAAGAGACCCAGTACTTC. The rearrangement joins TRBV7-9 to TRBJ2-5, with 9 bases that match TRBD2. Germline V gene lookup returns CDR1 SEHNR and CDR2 FQNEAQ (reference sequence). The CDR3 loop spans 16 amino acids.